This record concerns one T cell receptor beta chain sequence. This clonotype has a handful of counts. Its cognate antigen has yet to be identified. The input lacks base qualities; no much larger clone sits a single base away. These reads were obtained on an Illumina NovaSeq 6000. TCRalpha and TCRbeta cDNA libraries were built by 5'RACE with constant-segment primers, adding sample barcodes and unique molecular identifiers. Trizol reagent was used to extract RNA from every sample. Amplification of the libraries took two PCR steps, and the second step added a second sample barcode plus Illumina TruSeq adapters. Sequencing of libraries was performed on an Illumina NovaSeq with 2 x 150 bp paired-end reads. In the original analysis: With migec v1.2.7, reads were demultiplexed and then collapsed into UMI-guided consensus sequences. With mixcr v2.1.11, UMI consensuses were aligned to TRA and TRB V and J templates and assembled into clonotypes. Expanded or contracted clonotypes were those called significant by both edgeR and NoisET, with noise models trained on biological replicates. For edgeR calls, the cutoffs were a false discovery rate-adjusted p below 0.01 and a log2 fold-change threshold of 1. As an exploratory analysis of dynamics, max-normalized trajectories of the 1000 most abundant clonotypes were examined with PCA combined with hierarchical clustering. Each responding clone was given a CD4 or CD8 phenotype based on the CD4+ and CD8+ repertoires, which had been sequenced separately. TCRdb reran the public reads through fastp at Q25 and MiXCR, keeping productive beta chains. Every distinct CDR3 protein forms one entry, paired with its most common genes and DNA. Clone size and V and J calls follow TCRdb, not the original study. The table for this sample lists roughly 600,000 distinct CDR3 sequences; more than 15% of them were counted only once. The top ten clones comprise around 12% of the sample.

Ficoll-Paque density gradient centrifugation was the method used to isolate PBMCs. The CDR3, cysteine through phenylalanine, is 13 amino acids long. This entry keeps only the CDR3 DNA: 39 bases, framed from base 1. The trim is 3 bases for V and 0 bases for J, with a gap of 5 bases between the germline ends. As encoded in the germline V gene, CDR1 is SGHTA while CDR2 is FQGNSA. This sample was taken from a study of T-cell memory formation after mild COVID-19 (dated by TCRdb to the early 2020s). Broadly, across the study: TCR sequence clusters from the two donors were found to be largely donor specific. Two young, previously healthy adult volunteers, one female and one male, were included in the cohort. Longitudinal TCRalpha and TCRbeta repertoire sequencing tracked T-cell clones expanding and contracting after mild COVID-19 in two donors. The investigation overall reported the following: Some responding clones were found in pre-infection memory, which suggests that pre-existing cross-reactive memory T cells took part in the SARS-CoV-2 response. From day 15 to 85, contracting clones showed balanced CD4/CD8 phenotypes, whereas a second wave of clones that expanded from day 15 to 37 leaned towards CD4+. Contracting CD4+ clones were located mainly in the CM and EM memory subsets, whereas CD8+ clones were found to be enriched in EMRA. Only two mild cases were covered in the study, and larger cohorts including severe cases with pre-infection samples were considered necessary. SARS-CoV-2 specificity was not confirmed for the second-wave clones peaking on day 37.

Sequenced: PBMCs or a T cell subset sorted from them (not recorded which). The clonotype comes from an adult woman who had mild COVID-19 (a few samples of this study predate the infection). The sample titles of this study are shuffled in the database, so cell type and time point are left out; the donor was told from shared clones. The chain is made from TRBV7-2 and TRBJ2-5, with no reliable assignment of the D segment. In nucleotide form, the sequence is TGTGCCAGCAGCTTTCGGCACCAAGAGACCCAGTACTTC. This sequence encodes CASSFRHQETQYF.